The entry below describes one T cell receptor (beta chain). Its antigen is undetermined. The ends were cut back, 5 bases at V and 1 base at J, with 14 bases in the middle. This CDR3 is built from 15 residues. Germline CDR1 reads SGHVS; CDR2 reads FNYEAQ. Clones were sequenced by immunoSEQ multiplex PCR, and TCRdb holds only the in-frame ones, with some missing. The sample has 92,000 or so clones, 89% seen once. This entry comes from a study of T cell responses to AZD1222 COVID-19 vaccine. Study-wide results and caveats: Across spike, vaccine-associated CD4 TCRs were found, dominant at 160-218 and 743-854. An increase in Spike-specific TCR breadth and depth was observed after two AZD1222 doses.

Whether given at about 4 or about 12 weeks, second doses were pooled. V gene TRBV7-6 combines with J gene TRBJ1-1; D might be TRBD1 (6 bases). The TCR was taken from an adult who received the AZD1222 COVID-19 vaccine. The starting material was peripheral blood, obtained 28 days after the second AZD1222 dose. The CDR3 DNA sequence: TGTGCCAGCAGCCTGGGGCCCAGGGGGAACACTGAAGCTTTCTTT. Amino acids: CASSLGPRGNTEAFF.